The 3 T cell receptor beta chains below were found in one sample sequenced in a study of blood T cell repertoires in COVID-19. This table comes from immunoSEQ multiplex PCR, and its TCRdb copy is limited to in-frame clones, with some not included. Here the sample spans fewer than 200,000 clones, around 87% being singletons. Sequencing used peripheral blood. These TCRs come from a young woman who had recovered from COVID-19.

The chain recombines TRBV7-3 with TRBJ2-5; 8 bases are shared with TRBD2. The CDR3 extends over 16 amino acids. Trimming took 6 bases from V and 1 from J; bases not matched to a gene: 10. Germline assignment: CDR1 SGHTA and CDR2 FQGTGA. In nucleotides, the CDR3 is TGTGCCAGCAGTCTAAATTCTGCGGGGGGCCAAGAGACCCAGTACTTC. This codes for CASSLNSAGGQETQYF.

This clone was found once. V and J are TRBV15 and TRBJ2-1; no firm D call. The CDR3 is 14 amino acids. Germline V gene data show CDR1 as LNHNV and CDR2 as YYDKDF (reference sequence). The V and J ends lost 0 bases and 15 bases respectively, with 18 bases between them. The CDR3 here is CATSREGLPGNRFF. The CDR3 DNA reads TGTGCCACCAGCAGAGAAGGCCTGCCGGGTAACCGGTTCTTC.

The chain links TRBV9 to TRBJ1-3, with TRBD1 as a possible D gene (5 bases). This CDR3 region has 16 residues. Trimming stripped 3 bases from V and 2 bases from J, with 15 bases between. CDR1 and CDR2 (germline): SGDLS, YYNGEE. CDR3 amino acids: CASSARPGTTGNTIYF. As DNA, the CDR3 is TGTGCCAGCAGCGCGAGACCAGGGACTACTGGAAACACCATATATTTT. The whole variable domain, filled in from reference TRBV9 and TRBJ1-3, reads DSGVTQTPKHLITATGQRVTLRCSPRSGDLSVYWYQQSLDQGLQFLIQYYNGEERAKGNILERFSAQQFPDLHSELNLSSLELGDSALYFCASSARPGTTGNTIYFGEGSWLTVV.